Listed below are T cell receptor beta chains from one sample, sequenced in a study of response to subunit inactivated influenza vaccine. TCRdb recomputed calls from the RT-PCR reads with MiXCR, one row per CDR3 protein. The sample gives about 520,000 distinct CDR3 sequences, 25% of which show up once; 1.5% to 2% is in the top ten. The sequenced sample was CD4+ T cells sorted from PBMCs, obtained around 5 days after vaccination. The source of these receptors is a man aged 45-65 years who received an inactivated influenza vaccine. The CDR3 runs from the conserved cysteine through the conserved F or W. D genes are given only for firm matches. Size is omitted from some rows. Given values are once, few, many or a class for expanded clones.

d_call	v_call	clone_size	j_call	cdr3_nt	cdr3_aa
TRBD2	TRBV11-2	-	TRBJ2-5	TGTGCCAGCAGCTTAGCAGGACTAGTGTTGGAGACCCAGTACTTC	CASSLAGLVLETQYF
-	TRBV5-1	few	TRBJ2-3	TGCGCCAGCAGCTTGGGAGGCAGTCGCACAGATACGCAGTATTTT	CASSLGGSRTDTQYF
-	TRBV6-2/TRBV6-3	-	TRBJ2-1	TGTGCCAGCGCACAGGGGAGGAATGAGCAGTTCTTC	CASAQGRNEQFF
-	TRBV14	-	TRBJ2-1	TGTGCCAGCAGCCAAGCTTTAGGATACAATGAGCAGTTCTTC	CASSQALGYNEQFF
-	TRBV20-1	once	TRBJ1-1	TGCAGTGCCGGGGGGCGATGGACTGAAGCTTTCTTT	CSAGGRWTEAFF
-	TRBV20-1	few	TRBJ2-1	TGCAGTGCTAGAACCTGGGGGCTGAAGTACAATGAGCAGTTCTTC	CSARTWGLKYNEQFF
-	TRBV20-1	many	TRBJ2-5	TGCAGTGCTAGACGGTTTATTCAAGAGACCCAGTACTTC	CSARRFIQETQYF
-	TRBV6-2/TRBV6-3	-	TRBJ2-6	TGTGCCAGCAGTTATTCGATACGGGGCAGCAACCCCTCTGGGGCCAACGTCCTGACTTTC	CASSYSIRGSNPSGANVLTF
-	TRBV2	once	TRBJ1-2	TGTGCCAGCAGTAACGGCCCGAGTTATGGCTACACCTTC	CASSNGPSYGYTF
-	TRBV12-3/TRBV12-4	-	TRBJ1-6	TGTGCCAGCAGTCCTTACCTGACAGGCGGGAATTCACCCCTCCACTTT	CASSPYLTGGNSPLHF
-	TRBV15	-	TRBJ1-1	TGTGCCACCAGCGTTCCAAACACTGAAGCTTTCTTT	CATSVPNTEAFF
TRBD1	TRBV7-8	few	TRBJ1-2	TGTGCCAGCAGCTCTTTGACAGGGGGCGCATCCCGCGGCTACACCTTC	CASSSLTGGASRGYTF
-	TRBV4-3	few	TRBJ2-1	TGCGCCAGCAGCCAAGCCTACAGGGTGAACCCCTACAATGAGCAGTTCTTC	CASSQAYRVNPYNEQFF
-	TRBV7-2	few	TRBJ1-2	TGTGCCAGCAGCTTATTTTCAGGGCAGGGTGGCTACACCTTC	CASSLFSGQGGYTF
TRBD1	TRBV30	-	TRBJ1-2	TGTGCCTGGAGGTTACAGGGGGGACAAGGCTATGGCTACACCTTC	CAWRLQGGQGYGYTF
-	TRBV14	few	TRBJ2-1	TGTGCCAGCAGCCAAGATTGGGAGACGAGGCAGTTCTTC	CASSQDWETRQFF
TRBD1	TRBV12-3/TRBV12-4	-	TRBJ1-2	TGTGCCAGCAACTATGGGGACAGGGCCTTCTATGGCTACACCTTC	CASNYGDRAFYGYTF
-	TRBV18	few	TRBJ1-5	TGTGCCAGCTCTTGGAAGAGGGACGTAGATCAGCCCCAGCATTTT	CASSWKRDVDQPQHF
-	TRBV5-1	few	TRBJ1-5	TGCGCCAGCAGCTTGGAAGGGAGCAGCAATCAGCCCCAGCATTTT	CASSLEGSSNQPQHF
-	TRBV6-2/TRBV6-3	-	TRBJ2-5	TGTGCCAGCAGTCGAGGACTCAACCCCCACCAAGAGACCCAGTACTTC	CASSRGLNPHQETQYF
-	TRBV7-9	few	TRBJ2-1	TGTGCCAGCAGCCCACACCGCTCTAGGTTCATGAAGCAGTTCTTC	CASSPHRSRFMKQFF
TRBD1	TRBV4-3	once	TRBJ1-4	TGCGCCAGCAGCCAAGATTTGACAGGGTCTAATGAAAAACTGTTTTTT	CASSQDLTGSNEKLFF
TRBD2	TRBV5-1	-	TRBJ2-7	TGCGCCAGCAGCGTACCGGGACTAGCGTACGAGCAGTACTTC	CASSVPGLAYEQYF
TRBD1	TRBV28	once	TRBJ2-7	TGTGCCAGCAGTTCCTCCGGGACAGGGTTGAGCTACGAGCAGTACTTC	CASSSSGTGLSYEQYF
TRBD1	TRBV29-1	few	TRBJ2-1	TGCAGCGTAGACCGACAGGGGGCGCGGAATGAGCAGTTCTTC	CSVDRQGARNEQFF
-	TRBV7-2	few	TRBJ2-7	TGTGCCAGCAGCTCCAGAGGCGAGCAGTACTTC	CASSSRGEQYF
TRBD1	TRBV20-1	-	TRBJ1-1	TGCAGTGCCCCCCAGGGGGGCAGCGGGGGAGCTTTCTTT	CSAPQGGSGGAFF
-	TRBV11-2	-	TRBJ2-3	TGTGCCAGCAGCTTAGCTCTAGCTTCAGATACGCAGTATTTT	CASSLALASDTQYF
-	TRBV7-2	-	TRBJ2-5	TGTGCCAGCAGCCCCTCACTTCTAGAGACCCAGTACTTC	CASSPSLLETQYF
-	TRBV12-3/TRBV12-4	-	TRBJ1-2	TGTGCCAGCAGTCCGAAGACAGACCGGAGACACTTC	CASSPKTDRRHF
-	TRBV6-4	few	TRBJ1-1	TGTGCCAGCAGTGTTGCCCCGGGGCACACTGAAGCTTTCTTT	CASSVAPGHTEAFF
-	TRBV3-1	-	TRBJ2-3	TGTGCCAGCAGCCAAGGATTTAACGGAAACACAGATACGCAGTATTTT	CASSQGFNGNTDTQYF
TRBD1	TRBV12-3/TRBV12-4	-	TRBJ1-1	TGTGCCAGCAGTCGAACCCGGGACAGGGTAGGGTCTGAAGCTTTCTTT	CASSRTRDRVGSEAFF
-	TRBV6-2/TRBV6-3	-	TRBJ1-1	TGTGCCAGCAGTGAGGACGGGTGGGGTGAAGCTTTCTTT	CASSEDGWGEAFF
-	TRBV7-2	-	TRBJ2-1	TGTGCCAGCAGCCCGCGCGCGGAGGGCCCCTACAATGAGCAGTTCTTC	CASSPRAEGPYNEQFF
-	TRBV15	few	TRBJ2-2	TGTGCCACCAGCAGACAGTTGCACGGGGAGCTGTTTTTT	CATSRQLHGELFF
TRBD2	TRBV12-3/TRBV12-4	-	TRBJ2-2	TGTGCCATTCCCGGGGGGGATGCGAACACCGGGGAGCTGTTTTTT	CAIPGGDANTGELFF
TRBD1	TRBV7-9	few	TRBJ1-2	TGTGCCAGCAGCCCCAGTTGGGACAGGGGTCCCAACTATGGCTACACCTTC	CASSPSWDRGPNYGYTF